This T cell receptor (beta chain) is from a study of T cell repertoires in cytomegalovirus infection. Study background: Matching HLA type, along with CMV infection, was indicated by public TCR beta signatures.

This clonotype was counted many times. Its antigen remains unknown. Using its own MiXCR run on the reads, TCRdb lists one record per CDR3 protein. In the table there are hundreds of thousands of distinct CDR3 sequences, 11% of which are singletons. Study-level findings and limits: The ex vivo response was dominated by HLA-C-restricted CMV-specific TCR beta clonotypes. CMV carriers having the relevant HLA were flagged by cumulative public TCR beta family frequency.

The CDR3 has 14 residues. Trimming shortened V by 6 bases and J by 5 bases, and 16 bases separated the two germline ends. This clonotype was obtained from a human donor in good health (CMV status not recorded). Some clones in this sample may be carry-over from other donors' samples. This sequence joins TRBV12-3 or TRBV12-4 and TRBJ2-5; possible D gene TRBD1, 6 bases. The sample taken for sequencing was PBMCs. The chain's CDR3 is CASSPTQGTETQYF. As DNA, the CDR3 is TGTGCCAGCAGCCCGACCCAGGGGACGGAGACCCAGTACTTC.